This TCR beta chain comes out of a study of blood T cell repertoires in COVID-19. On the study more broadly: Italy, Spain and the United States were the sources of the convalescent and acute COVID-19 samples. PBMCs, B-cell-depleted T cells, or T cells were the source of the cDNA or gDNA that made up the material.

Patients from Seattle were sampled longitudinally, starting during active infection. Authors' data handling: Amplification with reference gene primers provided the estimates of nucleated cell counts. Sequencing was performed with immunoSEQ multiplex PCR; in TCRdb, only in-frame clones are kept and a portion is missing. V and J calls and clone size are those listed in that table; D and trimming were worked out from the DNA. The data contain about 68,000 clones, roughly nine tenths of them singletons. The CDR3 covers 13 residues. Germline assignment: CDR1 LGHDT and CDR2 YNNKEL (reference sequence). Trimming took 10 bases from V and 4 from J; bases not matched to a gene: 5.

The clonotype was recovered from a man aged 40-49 years with COVID-19, enrolled during active disease. What was sequenced was peripheral blood. V is TRBV3-1 (or the pseudogene TRBV3-2) and J is TRBJ1-4; 8 bases map to TRBD1. The CDR3 coding sequence is TGTGCCACTAAAGGACAGGGTAATGAAAAACTGTTTTTT. Its protein product is CATKGQGNEKLFF.